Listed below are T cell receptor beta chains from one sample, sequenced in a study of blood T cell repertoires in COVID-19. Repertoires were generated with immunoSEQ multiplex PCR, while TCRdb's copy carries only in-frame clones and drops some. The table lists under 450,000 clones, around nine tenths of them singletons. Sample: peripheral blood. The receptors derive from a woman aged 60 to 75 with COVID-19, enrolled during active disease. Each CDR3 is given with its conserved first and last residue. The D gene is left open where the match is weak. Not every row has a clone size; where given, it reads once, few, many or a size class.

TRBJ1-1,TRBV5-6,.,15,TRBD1,TGTGCCAGCAGCTTCGGGCCGACAGGGGCGGGTGAAGCTTTCTTT,CASSFGPTGAGEAFF
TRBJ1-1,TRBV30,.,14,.,TGTGCCTGGAGTGTAGGGCAGGGAAGTTTAATAGCTTTCTTT,CAWSVGQGSLIAFF
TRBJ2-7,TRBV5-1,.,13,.,TGCGCCAGCAGTTCACGGGAACACTACGAGCAGTACTTC,CASSSREHYEQYF
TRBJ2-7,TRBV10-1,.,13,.,TGCGCCAGCAGTGAGGACAGAGATTACGAGCAGTACTTC,CASSEDRDYEQYF
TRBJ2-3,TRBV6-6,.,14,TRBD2,TGTGCCAGCAGTCCTCGGGGGGTTCTAGATACGCAGTATTTT,CASSPRGVLDTQYF
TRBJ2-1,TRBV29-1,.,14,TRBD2,TGCAGCGTCTGGCGGGGGGGCTCCTACAATGAGCAGTTCTTC,CSVWRGGSYNEQFF
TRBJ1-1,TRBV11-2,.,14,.,TGTGCCAGCAGCTTAGGAGGTTCGTACACTGAAGCTTTCTTT,CASSLGGSYTEAFF
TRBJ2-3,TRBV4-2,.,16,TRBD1,TGTGCCAGCAGCCAAGAATGGTCAGGGGGCGTAGATACGCAGTATTTT,CASSQEWSGGVDTQYF
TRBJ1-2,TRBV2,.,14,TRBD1,TGTGCCAGCAGTGACCGGGGACAGTATGGGGGCTACACCTTC,CASSDRGQYGGYTF
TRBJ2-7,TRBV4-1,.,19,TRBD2,TGCGCCAGCAGCCAAACCGGGACTAGTATGGCCCACCGGCTTTACGAGCAGTACTTC,CASSQTGTSMAHRLYEQYF
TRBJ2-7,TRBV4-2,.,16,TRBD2,TGTGCCAGCAGCCAAGGACAAGGCGGGGGATTAAACGAGCAGTACTTC,CASSQGQGGGLNEQYF
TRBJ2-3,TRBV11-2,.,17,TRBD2,TGTGCCAGCAGCTTAGGAACAGCGGGGGGCCGCACAGATACGCAGTATTTT,CASSLGTAGGRTDTQYF
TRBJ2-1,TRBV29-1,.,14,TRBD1,TGCAGCGTACGAGGACAGGGGGCAGTCAATGAGCAGTTCTTC,CSVRGQGAVNEQFF
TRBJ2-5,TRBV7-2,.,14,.,TGTGCCAGCAGCTTAGGTACCCAACAGGGGACCCAGTACTTC,CASSLGTQQGTQYF
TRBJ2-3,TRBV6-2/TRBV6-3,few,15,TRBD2,TGTGCCAGCAGTTACTTGGGCGGGGGGGCCGATACGCAGTATTTT,CASSYLGGGADTQYF
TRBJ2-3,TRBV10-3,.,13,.,TGTGCCATCAAACAGCGGGGACAAGATACGCAGTATTTT,CAIKQRGQDTQYF
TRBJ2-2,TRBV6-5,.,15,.,TGTGCCAGCAGTTACGGGACACTAAACACCGGGGAGCTGTTTTTT,CASSYGTLNTGELFF
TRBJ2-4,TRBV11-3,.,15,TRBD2,TGTGCCAGCAGTCGGCTAGCGGGGTCCAAAAACATTCAGTACTTC,CASSRLAGSKNIQYF
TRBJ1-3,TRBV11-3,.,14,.,TGTGCCAGCAGCTTAGCGGGCTCTGGAAACACCATATATTTT,CASSLAGSGNTIYF
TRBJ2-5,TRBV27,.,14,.,TGTGCCAGCAGTTTGGGCAGTTCGGTGCAGACCCAGTACTTC,CASSLGSSVQTQYF
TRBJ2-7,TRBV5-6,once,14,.,TGTGCCAGCAGCTGGGTGACAGCAACCTACGAGCAGTACTTC,CASSWVTATYEQYF
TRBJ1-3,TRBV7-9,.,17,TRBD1,TGTGCCAGCAGCTTCGGAACAGGGGATCACTCTGGAAACACCATATATTTT,CASSFGTGDHSGNTIYF
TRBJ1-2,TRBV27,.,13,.,TGTGCCAGCAGTTTAACAGGGAATTATGGCTACACCTTC,CASSLTGNYGYTF
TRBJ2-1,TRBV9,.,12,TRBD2,TGTGCCAGCGGGGGGGCCTACAATGAGCAGTTCTTC,CASGGAYNEQFF
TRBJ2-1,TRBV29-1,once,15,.,TGCAGCGTTGAGTCCGCGAGACTAGCCTACAATGAGCAGTTCTTC,CSVESARLAYNEQFF
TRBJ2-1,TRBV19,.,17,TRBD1,TGTGCCAGTGTACCGACAACCGGGACAGGGTCCTACAATGAGCAGTTCTTC,CASVPTTGTGSYNEQFF
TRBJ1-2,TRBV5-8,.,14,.,TGTGCCAGCAGCAGAATTCAGGGGTACTATGGCTACACCTTC,CASSRIQGYYGYTF
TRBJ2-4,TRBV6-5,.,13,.,TGTGCCAGCAGGGACTGGGCCAAAAACATTCAGTACTTC,CASRDWAKNIQYF
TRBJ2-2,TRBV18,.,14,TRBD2,TGTGCCAGCTCAGCGGGAGCGAACACCGGGGAGCTGTTTTTT,CASSAGANTGELFF
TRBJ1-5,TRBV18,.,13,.,TGTGCCAGCTCACTCCATAGCAATCAGCCCCAGCATTTT,CASSLHSNQPQHF
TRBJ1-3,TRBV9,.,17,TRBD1,TGTGCCAGCAGTGCCTCCCCTCAGGGGGCGCGTGGAAACACCATATATTTT,CASSASPQGARGNTIYF
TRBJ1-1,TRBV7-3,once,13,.,TGTGCCAGCAGCTTGGGTCCCGGGACTCAAGCTTTCTTT,CASSLGPGTQAFF
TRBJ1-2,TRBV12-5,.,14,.,TGTGCTAGTGGCCCGGACATCCCAGGACGTGGCTACACCTTC,CASGPDIPGRGYTF
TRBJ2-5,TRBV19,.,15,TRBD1,TGTGCCAGTAGTACCTGGACAGGACAACAAGAGACCCAGTACTTC,CASSTWTGQQETQYF
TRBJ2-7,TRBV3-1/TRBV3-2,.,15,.,TGTGCCAGCAGCCAAGGTCCCCAGGGGTTCAACGAGCAGTACTTC,CASSQGPQGFNEQYF
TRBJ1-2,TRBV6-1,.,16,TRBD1,TGTGCCAGCAGTGTCTCACTACCGGGACAGGGTGGTGGCTACACCTTC,CASSVSLPGQGGGYTF
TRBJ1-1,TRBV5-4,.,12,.,TGTGCCAGCAGCTTGATGGACAGCAAAGCTTTCTTT,CASSLMDSKAFF
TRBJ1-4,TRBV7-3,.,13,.,TGTGCCAGCAGCTTATCGGGAGGCAACCCTCGGGTTTTT,CASSLSGGNPRVF
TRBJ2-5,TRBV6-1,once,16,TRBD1,TGTGCCAGCAGTAAAGGACAGGGCAAAGCCATTAAGACCCAGTACTTC,CASSKGQGKAIKTQYF
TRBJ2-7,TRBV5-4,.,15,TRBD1,TGTGCCAGCAGCTTGTCGTCAGGGGGTTCCTACGAGCAGTACTTC,CASSLSSGGSYEQYF
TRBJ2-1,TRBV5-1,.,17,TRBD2,TGCGCCAGCAGCTTGGCCAAAATGACTAGCGGGGTCAATGAGCAGTTCTTC,CASSLAKMTSGVNEQFF
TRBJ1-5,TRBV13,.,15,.,TGTGCCAGCAGCTTAGGGCAGGGTATCAATCAGCCCCAGCATTTT,CASSLGQGINQPQHF
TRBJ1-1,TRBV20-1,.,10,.,TGCAGTGCTATTATCACTGAAGCTTTCTTT,CSAIITEAFF
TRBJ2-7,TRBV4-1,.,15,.,TGCGCCAGCAGCCAACAGGCAGGGGTTATTTACGAGCAGTACTTC,CASSQQAGVIYEQYF
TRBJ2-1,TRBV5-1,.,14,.,TGCGCCAGCAGCATTGGGACTGGGAATAATGAGCAGTTCTTC,CASSIGTGNNEQFF
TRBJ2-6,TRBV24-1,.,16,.,TGTGCCACCAGTGACCCGAGAGTCTCTGGGGCCAACGTCCTGACTTTC,CATSDPRVSGANVLTF
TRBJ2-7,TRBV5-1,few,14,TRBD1,TGCGCCAGCAGCTTGGTTGGCCCGGGACAGGAGCAGTACTTC,CASSLVGPGQEQYF
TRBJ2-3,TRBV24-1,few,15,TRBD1,TGTGCCACCGAATTAGGGACAGGGAGCACAGATACGCAGTATTTT,CATELGTGSTDTQYF
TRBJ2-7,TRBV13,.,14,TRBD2,TGTGCCAGCAGCCTAGCGGGGGGGGTGAGGGAGCAGTACTTC,CASSLAGGVREQYF
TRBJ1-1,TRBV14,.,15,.,TGTGCCAGCAGCCCACGCTCGGGAGGTAGCACTGAAGCTTTCTTT,CASSPRSGGSTEAFF
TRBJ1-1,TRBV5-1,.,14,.,TGCGCCAGCAGCTTGGACAGGGCCATCACTGAAGCTTTCTTT,CASSLDRAITEAFF